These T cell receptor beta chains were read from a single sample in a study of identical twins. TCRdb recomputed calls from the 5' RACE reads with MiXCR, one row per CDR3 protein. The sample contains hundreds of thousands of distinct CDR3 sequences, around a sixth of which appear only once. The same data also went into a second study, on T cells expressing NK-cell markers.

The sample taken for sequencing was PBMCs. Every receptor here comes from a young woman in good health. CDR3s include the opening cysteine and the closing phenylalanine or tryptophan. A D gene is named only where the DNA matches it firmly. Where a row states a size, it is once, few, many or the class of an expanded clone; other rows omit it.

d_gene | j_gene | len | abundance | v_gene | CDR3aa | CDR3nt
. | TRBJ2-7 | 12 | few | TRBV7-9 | CASSSNWAQQYF | TGTGCCAGCAGCTCAAATTGGGCTCAGCAGTACTTC
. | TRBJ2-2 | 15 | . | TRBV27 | CASSLYIPGAGELFF | TGTGCCAGCAGTTTATATATCCCCGGGGCCGGGGAGCTGTTTTTT
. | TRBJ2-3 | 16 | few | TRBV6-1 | CASTLRGAGGTDTQYF | TGTGCCAGCACCCTCCGGGGGGCGGGAGGCACAGATACGCAGTATTTT
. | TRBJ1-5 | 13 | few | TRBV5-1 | CASGLGPNQPQHF | TGCGCCAGCGGACTGGGACCCAATCAGCCCCAGCATTTT
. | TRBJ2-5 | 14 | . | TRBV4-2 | CASSQGAYQETQYF | TGTGCCAGCAGCCAAGGGGCCTACCAAGAGACCCAGTACTTC
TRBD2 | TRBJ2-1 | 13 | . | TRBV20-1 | CSASIAGDNEQFF | TGCAGTGCTAGTATAGCGGGGGACAATGAGCAGTTCTTC
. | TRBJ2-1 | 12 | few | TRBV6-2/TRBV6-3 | CASSYGRDEQFF | TGTGCCAGCAGTTACGGGCGGGATGAGCAGTTCTTC
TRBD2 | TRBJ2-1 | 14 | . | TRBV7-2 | CASSLSGRAAEQFF | TGTGCCAGCAGCCTCAGCGGGAGGGCCGCTGAGCAGTTCTTC
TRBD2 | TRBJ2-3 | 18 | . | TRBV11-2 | CASSLEGVASGSTDTQYF | TGTGCCAGCAGCCTAGAGGGGGTGGCTAGCGGGAGCACAGATACGCAGTATTTT
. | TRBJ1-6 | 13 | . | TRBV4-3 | CASSQAHNSPLHF | TGCGCCAGCAGCCAGGCCCATAATTCACCCCTCCACTTT
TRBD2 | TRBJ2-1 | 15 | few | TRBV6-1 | CASSLRRTSRDEQFF | TGTGCCAGCAGTCTCCGCCGGACTAGCCGGGATGAGCAGTTCTTC
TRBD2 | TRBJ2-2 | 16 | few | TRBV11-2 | CASSLGGGRNTGELFF | TGTGCCAGCAGCTTAGGCGGGGGGCGGAACACCGGGGAGCTGTTTTTT
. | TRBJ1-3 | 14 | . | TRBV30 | CAWSVQGTGNTIYF | TGTGCCTGGAGTGTTCAAGGGACTGGAAACACCATATATTTT
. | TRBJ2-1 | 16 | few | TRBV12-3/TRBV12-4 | CASSPSRDLQLREQFF | TGTGCCAGCAGTCCGAGCCGGGACCTCCAGTTGCGGGAGCAGTTCTTC
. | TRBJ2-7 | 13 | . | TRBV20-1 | CSARAASSSEQYF | TGCAGTGCTAGAGCGGCCTCCTCGAGCGAGCAGTACTTC
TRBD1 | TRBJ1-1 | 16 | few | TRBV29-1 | CSVEDWGRGLITEAFF | TGCAGCGTTGAAGATTGGGGCAGGGGGCTTATCACTGAAGCTTTCTTT
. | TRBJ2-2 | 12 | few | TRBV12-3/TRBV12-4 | CASTPGTGELFF | TGTGCCAGCACCCCGGGCACCGGGGAGCTGTTTTTT
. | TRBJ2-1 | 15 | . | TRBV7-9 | CASSLARFGNNEQFF | TGTGCCAGCAGCTTAGCGCGTTTCGGGAACAATGAGCAGTTCTTC
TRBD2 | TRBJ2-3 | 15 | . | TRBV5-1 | CASSPGLAGEDTQYF | TGCGCCAGCAGCCCCGGACTAGCGGGCGAAGATACGCAGTATTTT
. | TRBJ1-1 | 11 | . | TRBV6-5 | CASISSREAFF | TGTGCCAGCATCTCCTCGCGGGAAGCTTTCTTT
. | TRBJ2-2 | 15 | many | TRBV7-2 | CASSLGSRNTGELFF | TGTGCCAGCAGCTTAGGGTCAAGAAACACCGGGGAGCTGTTTTTT
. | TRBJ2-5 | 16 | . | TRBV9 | CASSVAVGQGGETQYF | TGTGCCAGCAGCGTAGCCGTGGGGCAGGGAGGAGAGACCCAGTACTTC
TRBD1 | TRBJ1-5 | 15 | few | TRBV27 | CASRRYGQGNQPQHF | TGTGCCAGCAGACGATATGGACAGGGGAATCAGCCCCAGCATTTT
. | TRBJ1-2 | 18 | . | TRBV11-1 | CASSDSGGAEAGVYGYTF | TGTGCCAGCAGCGACTCGGGGGGCGCAGAGGCTGGGGTCTATGGCTACACCTTC
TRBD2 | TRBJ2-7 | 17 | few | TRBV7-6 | CASSRVGGPGTSYEQYF | TGTGCCAGCAGCCGGGTGGGAGGGCCAGGGACCTCCTACGAGCAGTACTTC
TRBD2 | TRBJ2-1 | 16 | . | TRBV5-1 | CASSLSLAASYNEQFF | TGCGCCAGCAGCTTGTCACTAGCGGCCTCCTACAATGAGCAGTTCTTC
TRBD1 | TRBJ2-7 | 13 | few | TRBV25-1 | CASSARAGGEQYF | TGTGCCAGCAGTGCTCGTGCAGGGGGTGAGCAGTACTTC
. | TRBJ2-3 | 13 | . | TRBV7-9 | CASSLYPTDTQYF | TGTGCCAGCAGCTTATATCCCACAGATACGCAGTATTTT
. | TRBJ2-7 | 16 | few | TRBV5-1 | CASSLTSGSSSYEQYF | TGCGCCAGCAGCTTGACGTCGGGCTCCAGCTCCTACGAGCAGTACTTC
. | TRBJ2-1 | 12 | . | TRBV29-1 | CSVVVRYNEQFF | TGCAGCGTTGTAGTCCGATACAATGAGCAGTTCTTC
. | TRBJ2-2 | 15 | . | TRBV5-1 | CASSSEQGWTGELFF | TGCGCCAGCAGCTCGGAACAAGGGTGGACCGGGGAGCTGTTTTTT
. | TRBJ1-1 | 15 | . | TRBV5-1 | CASSLLGPMNTEAFF | TGCGCCAGCAGCTTACTTGGCCCAATGAACACTGAAGCTTTCTTT
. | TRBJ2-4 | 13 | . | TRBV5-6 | CASSGVVGNIQYF | TGTGCCAGCAGCGGGGTGGTGGGAAACATTCAGTACTTC
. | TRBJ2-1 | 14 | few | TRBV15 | CATSRDNTAREQFF | TGTGCCACCAGCAGAGATAATACAGCTAGGGAGCAGTTCTTC
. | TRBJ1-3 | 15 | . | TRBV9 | CASSLGGGFGNTIYF | TGTGCCAGCAGCCTCGGGGGGGGCTTTGGAAACACCATATATTTT
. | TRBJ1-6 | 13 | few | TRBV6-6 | CASSVNSNSPLHF | TGTGCCAGCAGTGTTAACAGTAATTCACCCCTCCACTTT
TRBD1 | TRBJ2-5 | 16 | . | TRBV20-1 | CSARGTGSSRPETQYF | TGCAGTGCTAGAGGGACAGGGAGTAGTCGGCCGGAGACCCAGTACTTC
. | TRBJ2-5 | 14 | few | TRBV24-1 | CATSDSRGLATQYF | TGTGCCACCAGTGATTCTCGGGGTTTGGCGACCCAGTACTTC
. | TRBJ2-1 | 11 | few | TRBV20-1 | CSAEGMNEQFF | TGCAGTGCTGAGGGAATGAATGAGCAGTTCTTC
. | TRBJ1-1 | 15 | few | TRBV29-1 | CSVDGGFWGNTEAFF | TGCAGCGTGGACGGGGGCTTCTGGGGGAACACTGAAGCTTTCTTT
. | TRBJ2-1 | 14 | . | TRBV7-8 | CACQGGSSYNEQFF | TGTGCCTGTCAGGGGGGAAGCTCCTACAATGAGCAGTTCTTC
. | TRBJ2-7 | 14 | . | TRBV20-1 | CSASVYRVGDEQYF | TGCAGTGCTAGTGTGTACAGGGTCGGGGACGAGCAGTACTTC
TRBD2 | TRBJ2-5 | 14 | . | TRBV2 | CASNGLAGTETQYF | TGTGCCAGCAATGGTCTAGCGGGGACAGAGACCCAGTACTTC
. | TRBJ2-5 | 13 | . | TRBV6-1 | CASRIGGQETQYF | TGTGCCAGCAGGATAGGGGGACAAGAGACCCAGTACTTC
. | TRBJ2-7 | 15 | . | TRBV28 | CASRVGSGTSYEQYF | TGTGCCAGCAGAGTTGGTTCCGGGACATCCTACGAGCAGTACTTC
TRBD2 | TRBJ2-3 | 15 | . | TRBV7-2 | CASSLRLAGGDTQYF | TGTGCCAGCAGCTTAAGACTAGCGGGAGGAGATACGCAGTATTTT
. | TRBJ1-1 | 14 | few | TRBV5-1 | CASSLQPSNTEAFF | TGCGCCAGCAGCTTGCAACCCTCGAACACTGAAGCTTTCTTT
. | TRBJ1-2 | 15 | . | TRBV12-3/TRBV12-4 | CASSPVRTANYGYTF | TGTGCCAGCAGTCCGGTTCGGACAGCTAACTATGGCTACACCTTC
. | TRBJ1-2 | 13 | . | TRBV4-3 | CASSINLARGYTF | TGCGCCAGCAGCATTAATCTAGCGCGAGGCTACACCTTC
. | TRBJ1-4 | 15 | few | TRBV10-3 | CAITWEGGLNEKLFF | TGTGCCATCACCTGGGAAGGGGGACTTAATGAAAAACTGTTTTTT
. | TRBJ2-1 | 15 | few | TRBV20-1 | CSARVGGGRLNEQFF | TGCAGTGCTAGAGTCGGGGGCGGAAGGCTCAATGAGCAGTTCTTC
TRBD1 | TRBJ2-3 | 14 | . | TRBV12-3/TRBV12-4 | CASSFTGGKDTQYF | TGTGCCAGCAGTTTCACAGGGGGCAAAGATACGCAGTATTTT
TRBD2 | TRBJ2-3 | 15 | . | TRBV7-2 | CASSMTSGTTDTQYF | TGTGCCAGCAGTATGACTAGCGGGACAACAGATACGCAGTATTTT
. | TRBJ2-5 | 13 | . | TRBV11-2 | CASKQGGGETQYF | TGTGCCAGCAAGCAGGGGGGGGGGGAGACCCAGTACTTC
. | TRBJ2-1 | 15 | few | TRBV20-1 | CSARTVGGRYNEQFF | TGCAGTGCTAGGACAGTGGGGGGACGGTACAATGAGCAGTTCTTC